This TCR beta chain was identified during a study of cytotoxic CD8 clonotypes in ibrutinib-treated CLL. CDR3 length: 15 residues. Trimming took off 4 bases at V and 4 bases at J, with 17 bases between the two ends. CDR1 and CDR2 (germline): SGHRS, YFSETQ. Assay used: immunoSEQ multiplex PCR; TCRdb lists only in-frame clones, some missing. The table has a few hundred thousand clones, roughly 79% seen once; the top ten hold over 6.5%. This TCR derives from a human donor with chronic lymphocytic leukemia. Sequencing used PBMCs, obtained before ibrutinib treatment. This sequence joins TRBV5-1 and TRBJ1-1; possibly TRBD1 for D (5 bases). In nucleotides, the CDR3 is TGCGCCAGCAGCACAACCGGGACCACTAGCACTGAAGCTTTCTTT. Amino acid sequence: CASSTTGTTSTEAFF.